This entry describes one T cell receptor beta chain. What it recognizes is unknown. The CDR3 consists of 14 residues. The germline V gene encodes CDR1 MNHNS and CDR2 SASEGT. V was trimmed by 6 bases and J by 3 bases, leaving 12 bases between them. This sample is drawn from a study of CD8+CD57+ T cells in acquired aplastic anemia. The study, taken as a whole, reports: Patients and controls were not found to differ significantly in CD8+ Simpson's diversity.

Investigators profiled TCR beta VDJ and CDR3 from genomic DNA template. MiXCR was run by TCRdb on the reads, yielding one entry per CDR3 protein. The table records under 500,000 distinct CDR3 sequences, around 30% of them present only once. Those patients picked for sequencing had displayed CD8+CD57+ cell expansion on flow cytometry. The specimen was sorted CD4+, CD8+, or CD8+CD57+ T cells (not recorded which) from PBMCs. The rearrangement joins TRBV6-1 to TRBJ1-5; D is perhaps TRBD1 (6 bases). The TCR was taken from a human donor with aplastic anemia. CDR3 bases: TGTGCCAGCAGGGACGGACAGATCAATCAGCCCCAGCATTTT. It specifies CASRDGQINQPQHF.